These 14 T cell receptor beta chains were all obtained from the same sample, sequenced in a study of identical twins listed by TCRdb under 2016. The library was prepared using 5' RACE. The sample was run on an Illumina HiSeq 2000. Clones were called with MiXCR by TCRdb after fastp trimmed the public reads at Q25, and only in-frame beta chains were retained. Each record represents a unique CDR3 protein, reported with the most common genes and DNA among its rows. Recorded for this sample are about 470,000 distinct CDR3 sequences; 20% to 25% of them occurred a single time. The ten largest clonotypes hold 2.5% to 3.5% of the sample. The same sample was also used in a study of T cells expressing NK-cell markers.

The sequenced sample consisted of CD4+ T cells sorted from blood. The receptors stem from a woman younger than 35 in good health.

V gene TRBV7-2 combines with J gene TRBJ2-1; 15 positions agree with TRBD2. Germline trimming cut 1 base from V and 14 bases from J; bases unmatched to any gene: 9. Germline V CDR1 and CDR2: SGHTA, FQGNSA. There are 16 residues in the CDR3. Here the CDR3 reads CASSLVGLAGGPGEFF. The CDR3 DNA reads TGTGCCAGCAGCTTAGTCGGACTAGCGGGGGGGCCCGGTGAGTTCTTC.

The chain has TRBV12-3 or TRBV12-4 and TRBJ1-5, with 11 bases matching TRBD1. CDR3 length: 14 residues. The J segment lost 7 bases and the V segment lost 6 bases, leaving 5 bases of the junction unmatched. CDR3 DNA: TGTGCCAGCAGAGGACAGGGGGCCGGACAGCCCCAGCATTTT. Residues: CASRGQGAGQPQHF.

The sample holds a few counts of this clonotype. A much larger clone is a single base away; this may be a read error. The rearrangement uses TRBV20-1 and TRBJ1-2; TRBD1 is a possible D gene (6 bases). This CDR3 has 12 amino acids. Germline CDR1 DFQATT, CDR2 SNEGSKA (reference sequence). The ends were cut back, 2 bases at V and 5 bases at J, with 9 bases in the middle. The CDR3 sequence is CSARNREYGYTF. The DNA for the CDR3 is TGCAGTGCTAGAAACAGGGAGTATGGCTACACCTTC.

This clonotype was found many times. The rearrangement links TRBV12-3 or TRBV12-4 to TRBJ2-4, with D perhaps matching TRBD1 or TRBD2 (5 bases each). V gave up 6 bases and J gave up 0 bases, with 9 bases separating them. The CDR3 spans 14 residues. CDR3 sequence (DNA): TGTGCCAGCAGGGGGGACCTAGCCAAAAACATTCAGTACTTC. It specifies CASRGDLAKNIQYF.

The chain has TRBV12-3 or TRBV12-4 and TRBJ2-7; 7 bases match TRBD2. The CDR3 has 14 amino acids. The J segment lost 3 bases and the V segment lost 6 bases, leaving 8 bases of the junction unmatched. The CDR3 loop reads CASRRREGNYEQYF. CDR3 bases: TGTGCCAGCAGGCGGAGGGAGGGAAACTACGAGCAGTACTTC.

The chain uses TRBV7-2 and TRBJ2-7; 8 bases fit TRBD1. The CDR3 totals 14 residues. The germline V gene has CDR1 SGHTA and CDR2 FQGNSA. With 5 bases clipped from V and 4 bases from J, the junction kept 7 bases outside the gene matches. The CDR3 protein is CASSQRTGRYEQYF. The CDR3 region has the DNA TGTGCCAGCAGCCAACGGACAGGGAGGTACGAGCAGTACTTC.

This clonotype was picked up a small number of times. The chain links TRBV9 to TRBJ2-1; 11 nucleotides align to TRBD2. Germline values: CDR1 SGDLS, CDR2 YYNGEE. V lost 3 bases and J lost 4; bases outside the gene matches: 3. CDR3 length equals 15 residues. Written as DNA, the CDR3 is TGTGCCAGCAGCGCGGGACTAGCGGCGTACAATGAGCAGTTCTTC. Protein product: CASSAGLAAYNEQFF. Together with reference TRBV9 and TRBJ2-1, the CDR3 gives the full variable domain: DSGVTQTPKHLITATGQRVTLRCSPRSGDLSVYWYQQSLDQGLQFLIQYYNGEERAKGNILERFSAQQFPDLHSELNLSSLELGDSALYFCASSAGLAAYNEQFFGPGTRLTVL.

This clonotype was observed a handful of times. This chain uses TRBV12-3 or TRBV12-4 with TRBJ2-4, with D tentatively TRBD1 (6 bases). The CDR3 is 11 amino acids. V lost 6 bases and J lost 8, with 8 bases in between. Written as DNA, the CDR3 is TGTGCCAGCAGCTACAGGGACATTCAGTACTTC. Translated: CASSYRDIQYF.

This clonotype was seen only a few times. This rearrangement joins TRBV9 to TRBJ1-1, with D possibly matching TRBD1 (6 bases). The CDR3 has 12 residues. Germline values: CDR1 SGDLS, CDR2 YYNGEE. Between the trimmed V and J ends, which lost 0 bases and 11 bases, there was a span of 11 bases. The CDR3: CASSVDRDDAFF. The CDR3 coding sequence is TGTGCCAGCAGCGTAGACAGGGACGACGCTTTCTTT.

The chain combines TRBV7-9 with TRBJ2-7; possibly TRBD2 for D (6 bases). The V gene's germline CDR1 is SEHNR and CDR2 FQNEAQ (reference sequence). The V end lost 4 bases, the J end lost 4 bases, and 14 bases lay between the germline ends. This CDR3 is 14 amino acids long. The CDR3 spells CASSSLEGTYEQYF. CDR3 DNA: TGTGCCAGCAGCTCTCTAGAGGGGACTTACGAGCAGTACTTC.

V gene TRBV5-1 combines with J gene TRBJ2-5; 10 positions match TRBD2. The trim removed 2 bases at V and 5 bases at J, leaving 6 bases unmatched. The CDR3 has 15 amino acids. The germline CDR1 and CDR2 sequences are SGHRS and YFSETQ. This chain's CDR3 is CASSFLAGGRETQYF. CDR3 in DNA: TGCGCCAGCAGCTTCTTAGCGGGGGGCCGGGAGACCCAGTACTTC. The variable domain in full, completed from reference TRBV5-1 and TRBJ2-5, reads KAGVTQTPRYLIKTRGQQVTLSCSPISGHRSVSWYQQTPGQGLQFLFEYFSETQRNKGNFPGRFSGRQFSNSRSEMNVSTLELGDSALYLCASSFLAGGRETQYFGPGTRLLVL.

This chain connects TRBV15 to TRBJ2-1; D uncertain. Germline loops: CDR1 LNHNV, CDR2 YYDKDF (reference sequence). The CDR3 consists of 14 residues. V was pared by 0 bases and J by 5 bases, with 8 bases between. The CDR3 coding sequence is TGTGCCACCAGCAGAGAGCCTAACAACAATGAGCAGTTCTTC. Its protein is CATSREPNNNEQFF.

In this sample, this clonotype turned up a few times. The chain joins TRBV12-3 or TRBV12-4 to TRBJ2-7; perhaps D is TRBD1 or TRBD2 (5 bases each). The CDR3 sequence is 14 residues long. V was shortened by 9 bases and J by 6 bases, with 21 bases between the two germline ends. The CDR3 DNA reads TGTGCCAGTACCGTTCTGGGGACGAATGGCGAGCAGTACTTC. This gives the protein CASTVLGTNGEQYF.

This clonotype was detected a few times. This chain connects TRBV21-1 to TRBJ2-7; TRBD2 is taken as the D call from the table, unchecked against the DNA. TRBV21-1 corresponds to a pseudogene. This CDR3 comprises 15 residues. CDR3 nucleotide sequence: TGTGCCAGCAGCAAAGATGGGACGGCGAAGTACGAGCAGTACTTC. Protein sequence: CASSKDGTAKYEQYF.